The sequence of this TCR beta chain was determined in a study of blood T cell repertoires in COVID-19. Cohort 3 donors were reported recovered after two negative PCRs, clearance, or symptom resolution. The method was immunoSEQ multiplex PCR; TCRdb's version includes in-frame clones alone and lacks a portion of them. This table has fewer than 200,000 clones, less than 85% appearing once. Germline values: CDR1 SGHNT, CDR2 YYREEE (reference sequence). CDR3 size: 12 residues. Trimming stripped 5 bases from V and 9 bases from J, with 14 bases between. The rearrangement links TRBV5-4 to TRBJ1-1; possibly TRBD1 for D (6 bases). The receptor comes from a woman aged 45 to 65 who had recovered from COVID-19. The sequencing input was PBMCs or T cells enriched from blood (not recorded which). The chain's CDR3 is CASSRQVGKAFF. The CDR3 DNA reads as TGTGCCAGCAGTCGACAGGTAGGCAAAGCTTTCTTT.